Reported below is one TCR beta chain. The target of this receptor is not known. No base-level quality is on record; no much larger clone is a single base apart. The sample belongs to a study of cytomegalovirus exposure and HLA in healthy donors (dated by TCRdb to 2015 to 2018). In the study overall: An earlier analysis of 587 of the donors reported about 280 Gb of sequence data and some 110 million unique TCR beta sequences obtained from 180 million or so T cells. An early release covering around 630 HLA-typed donors comprised about 300 gigabases of sequencing data and tens of millions of unique TCR sequences. Of the roughly 410 genotyped donors, less than 85% were placed in the genetic ancestry cluster associated with self-reported Caucasian donors. The aim of the study was to test whether cataloging public T cell receptors could identify signatures of past pathogen exposure. The study used immunosequencing to profile the T cell repertoires of approximately 630 subjects and linked those repertoires to cytomegalovirus serostatus. In addition to the first cohort of roughly 700 subjects, a separate validation cohort of some 120 different subjects was used. To predict cytomegalovirus infection status, the study brought together high-throughput TCR immunosequencing, statistical association of individual TCRs with disease status, and machine learning. A later analysis re-analyzed previously published TCR beta repertoires from several hundred donors and added high-resolution HLA genotyping to study TCR occurrence patterns. Rather than drawing on any new phenotypic data, the later analysis identified candidate immune exposures from TCR beta sequences and the way those sequences occurred across donors. An earlier analysis of fewer than 700 of the donors applied high-throughput TCR beta sequencing to assess whether each TCR beta V gene segment acted as functional or pseudogenic. Donor age, sex, ethnicity and CMV serostatus were collected together with the repertoire data. A later genetic analysis took genome-wide SNP genotypes for about 55% of the 666 donors and used that subset as a discovery cohort. Every repertoire in the discovery cohort had been generated on one and the same sequencing platform. Both class I and class II loci were covered by HLA typing, at four-digit resolution. Typing coverage differed by locus: A, B, C, DRB1 and DQB1 were typed in roughly 620-630 donors, DQA1 in about 550, DPA1 in over 600, and DPB1 in roughly 450. Because of strong linkage in the cohort, roughly five DR-DQ haplotypes were treated as single units for association and clustering. Across 300 to 400 genotyped donors of the cohort, an average of 235,054 unique TCR beta nucleotide sequences per donor were sequenced, and 15% to 20% of those sequences were non-productive. What the authors observed across the whole study: In both the original and validation cohorts, the classifier was reported to diagnose cytomegalovirus status with high specificity and sensitivity. A further reported finding was that TCR beta sequences accurately predicted the HLA-A and HLA-B alleles for most subjects in the first cohort. According to a later analysis, TCR association rates differed among HLA loci, with DRB1 alleles showing the most associated TCRs and HLA-C alleles showing the fewest. Because some donors lacked HLA typing at each locus, the association tests relied only on the typed subset. Compared with the roughly 720-donor mean, donors in an Asian-associated ancestry cluster had fewer N-insertions in productive TCRs, according to a later genetic analysis. It was suggested by the authors that the approach could potentially be generalized to other disease states and immunological phenotypes. In a later analysis, 15,000 to 20,000 TCR beta sequences were associated with specific HLA alleles at a false discovery rate of 0.05. Some IMGT-functional V segments, including TRBV6-2 and TRBV6-3, could not be distinguished by the 87-base-pair reads and were therefore excluded. In vitro tests confirmed that a few of the cytomegalovirus-associated TCR beta chains recognize cytomegalovirus antigens. Roughly uniform sequencing depth across donors was assumed in presence/absence analyses, although this assumption may not hold. A later analysis found that HLA-associated TCR beta chains were more clonally expanded and had lower generation probabilities than equally common non-associated chains. In this cohort, only TCR beta chains were sequenced, and detectable features were limited by the absence of alpha or paired-chain data. In the study, around 160 TCR beta chains were listed as associated with cytomegalovirus. In a later analysis, several top co-occurrence clusters were reported to appear linked to parvovirus B19, influenza, CMV and Epstein-Barr virus. While some public TCRs were present in many individuals, most TCR sequences turned up only very rarely across donors. In an earlier analysis of roughly 560 of the donors, most TCR beta V segments were observed in productive rearrangements about 87% or about 30% of the time, broadly matching IMGT annotations. CMV serostatus was the only immune exposure information available for the cohort. A group of highly shared sequence variants was considered likely to be a technical artifact of the sequencing pipeline. Assigning TCR associations to individual alleles was difficult when HLA alleles, especially DR and DQ, strongly co-occurred. V-gene and J-gene trimming of TCR beta chains was associated with a missense DCLRE1C variant in a later genetic analysis, and the association was replicated in an independent cohort. Because counts were too low, seventeen rarely observed V segments, including chromosome 9 orphons, were left out of the earlier analysis of several hundred of the donors. Correlated functional status among segregating V segments might reflect linkage disequilibrium, but an unknown experimental factor could not be ruled out. A later analysis found that most CMV-associated TCR beta chains appeared HLA-restricted, with HLA associations seemingly driven largely by CMV exposure.

Receptor libraries were prepared by the immunoSEQ multiplex PCR assay. For the multiplex PCR, a mixture combining 60 forward primers for TCR Vbeta segments and 13 reverse primers for TCR Jbeta segments was used. A multiplex PCR assay on genomic DNA amplified the CDR3 region of rearranged TCR beta genes. Amplified TCR beta libraries were sequenced as 87-base-pair reads on the Illumina HiSeq System. The study's processing was this. A later analysis tallied approximately 87 million unique TCR beta chains across the 550 to 850 repertoires, and approximately 9.9 million of those chains were shared by two or more donors. Raw reads were error-corrected and collapsed into unique sequences by a nearest-neighbor algorithm in which closely related sequences were merged to remove PCR and sequencing errors. To assign V, D and J gene segments, CDR3 sequences were aligned to IMGT reference sequences. For a sequence to be retained, a match of at least six nucleotides was required to both a V gene segment and a J gene segment. Rearrangements were called productive when the CDR3 lacked stop codons and stayed in frame with V and J; all others were non-productive. Following IMGT convention, CDR3 was defined as the stretch from the second conserved V-encoded cysteine to the conserved J-encoded phenylalanine. Sequences without an unambiguous match to a single V gene segment were excluded from the earlier analysis of several hundred of the donors. In an earlier analysis of 587 of the donors, a V segment was called functional when productive rearrangements were above 56.7%, and segregating when the standard deviation between donors exceeded 5%. A statistical classification framework was built to diagnose cytomegalovirus status from the catalog of TCR beta chain sequences. V and J gene assignment, in a later analysis, came from comparing TCR nucleotide sequences with IMGT/GENE-DB human TR gene sequences. The TCRdist pipeline was used in a later analysis to assign CDR3 sequences and most-parsimonious VDJ recombination scenarios. A later analysis defined each TCR beta chain by its CDR3 amino acid sequence plus V-gene family, and excluded reads lacking a unique V-gene family. As a way to deal with suspected cross-contamination and a sequencing artifact, a later analysis dropped 450 to 600 nucleotide sequences that were highly shared and had low generation probability. A later analysis calculated a clonal expansion index for each public chain from normalized within-repertoire ranks of inferred template counts. In a later analysis, generation probabilities were computed with a VDJ recombination model fitted to out-of-frame rearrangements, and the resulting probabilities were checked against IGoR. In a later analysis, TCR-TCR, TCR-HLA and TCR-CMV co-occurrence was scored with hypergeometric tests, and a repertoire-size bias correction was applied to TCR pairs. To estimate false discovery rates, a later analysis permuted the HLA or CMV assignments 20 times. In a later analysis, co-occurring TCRs were grouped with DBSCAN, and TCRdist sequence similarity was added when clustering was performed within HLA-allele-positive subsets. Co-occurrence clustering excluded repertoires with fewer than 30,000 or more than 120,000 public chains, plus five with anomalous nucleotide sharing. The table comes from immuneACCESS by way of TCRdb, which keeps in-frame sequences with V and J called. Part of the clones is missing from these tables; in studies checked, under half for an unresolved V gene and the rest for unknown reasons. V and J calls and clone size follow that table, whereas D and trimming were derived from the DNA. Here the sample has 150,000 or so clones; 82% occur a single time. Under 8% of the sample belongs to the ten largest clones.

From its cysteine to its phenylalanine, the CDR3 spans 15 amino acids. The entry retains the CDR3 DNA only, 45 bases that are in frame from base 1. As encoded in the germline V gene, CDR1 is SNHLY while CDR2 is FYNNEI. At the junction V is shortened by 5 bases and J by 6 bases; bases outside the gene matches: 7. In total, 500 to 700 healthy bone marrow donors made up the cohort. At the time of sampling, all cohort members were nominally healthy, though unrecorded immune exposures were likely present. The donor was CMV seropositive and belonged to the group of 250 to 300 seropositive cohort members. A peripheral blood sample was provided by each donor, and peripheral blood mononuclear cells were used for TCR beta sequencing. The Qiagen DNeasy Blood Extraction Kit was used to extract genomic DNA from the blood cell samples.

This receptor was taken from a woman in her forties or fifties in good health and CMV-seropositive. The sequenced material came from PBMCs. The V gene is TRBV2 and the J gene is TRBJ2-2; the junction holds 9 bases that match TRBD2. CDR3 reads: CASSSGTSLAGELFF. The nucleotide sequence reads as follows: TGTGCCAGCAGTTCCGGGACTAGCTTAGCCGGGGAGCTGTTTTTT.